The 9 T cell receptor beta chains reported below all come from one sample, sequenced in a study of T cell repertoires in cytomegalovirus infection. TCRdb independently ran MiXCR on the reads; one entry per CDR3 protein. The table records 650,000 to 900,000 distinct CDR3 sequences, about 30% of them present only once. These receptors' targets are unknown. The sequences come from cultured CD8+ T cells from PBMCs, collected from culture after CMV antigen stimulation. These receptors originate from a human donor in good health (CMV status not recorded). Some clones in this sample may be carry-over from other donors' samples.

CDR3 nucleotides: TGTGCCAGCAGTTTCCCTGCACACCGGGGCACTGAAGCTTTCTTT. The encoded protein is CASSFPAHRGTEAFF. The J gene is TRBJ1-1, the V gene TRBV27; D not certain. The V gene's germline CDR1 is MNHEY and CDR2 SMNVEV (reference sequence). The CDR3 is 15 residues long. Trimming took off 3 bases at V and 4 bases at J, with 15 bases between the two ends.

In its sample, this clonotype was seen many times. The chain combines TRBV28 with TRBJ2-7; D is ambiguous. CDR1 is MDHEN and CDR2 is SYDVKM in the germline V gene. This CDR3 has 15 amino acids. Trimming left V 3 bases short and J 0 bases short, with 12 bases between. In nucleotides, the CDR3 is TGTGCCAGCAGTTTTGGAAGCCCCCTCTCCTACGAGCAGTACGTC. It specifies CASSFGSPLSYEQYV.

CDR3 loop: CASSAYWGYTF. The CDR3 nucleotides are TGTGCCAGCAGTGCCTATTGGGGCTACACCTTC. The J gene is TRBJ1-2, the V gene TRBV25-1; D gene ambiguous. Trimming stripped 4 bases from V and 8 bases from J, with 8 bases between. Germline lookup yields CDR1 MGHDK and CDR2 SYGVNS. This CDR3 spans 11 amino acids.

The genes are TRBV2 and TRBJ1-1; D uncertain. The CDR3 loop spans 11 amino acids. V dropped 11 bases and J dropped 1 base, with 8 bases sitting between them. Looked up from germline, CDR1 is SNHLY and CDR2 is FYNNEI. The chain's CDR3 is CASPGNTEAFF. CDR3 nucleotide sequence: TGTGCCTCCCCTGGGAACACTGAAGCTTTCTTT.

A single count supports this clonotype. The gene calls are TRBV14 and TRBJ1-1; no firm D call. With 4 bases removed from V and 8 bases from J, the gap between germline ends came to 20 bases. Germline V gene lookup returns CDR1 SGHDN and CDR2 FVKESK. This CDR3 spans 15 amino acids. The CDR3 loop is CASSLPWSPDGEAFF. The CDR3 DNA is TGTGCCAGCAGCCTGCCTTGGTCCCCCGACGGCGAAGCTTTCTTT.

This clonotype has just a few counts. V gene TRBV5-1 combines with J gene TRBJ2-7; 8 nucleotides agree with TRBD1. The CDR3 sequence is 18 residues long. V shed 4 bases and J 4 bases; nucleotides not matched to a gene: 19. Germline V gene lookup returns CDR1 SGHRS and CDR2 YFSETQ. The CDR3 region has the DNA TGCGCCAGCAGCCCTGATGCTATTGGGACAGGAGATGATTACGAGCAGTACGTC. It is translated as CASSPDAIGTGDDYEQYV.

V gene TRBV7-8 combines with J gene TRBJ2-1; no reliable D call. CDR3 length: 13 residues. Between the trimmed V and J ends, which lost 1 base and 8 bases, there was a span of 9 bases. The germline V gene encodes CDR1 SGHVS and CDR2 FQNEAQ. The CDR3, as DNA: TGTGCCAGCAGCTTAGTATTAGTCCATGAGCAGTTCTTC. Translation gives CASSLVLVHEQFF.

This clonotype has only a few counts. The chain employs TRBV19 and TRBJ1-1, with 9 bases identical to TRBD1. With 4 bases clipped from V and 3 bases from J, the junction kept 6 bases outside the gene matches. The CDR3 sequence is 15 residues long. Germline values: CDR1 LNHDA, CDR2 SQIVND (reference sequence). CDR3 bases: TGTGCCAGTAGTACCCGGGACAGGGAGGACACTGAAGCTTTCTTT. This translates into CASSTRDREDTEAFF.

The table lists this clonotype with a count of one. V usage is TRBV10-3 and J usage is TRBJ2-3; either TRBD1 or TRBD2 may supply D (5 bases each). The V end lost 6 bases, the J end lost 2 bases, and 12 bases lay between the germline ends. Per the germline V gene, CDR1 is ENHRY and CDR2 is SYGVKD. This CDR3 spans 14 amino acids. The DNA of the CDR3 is TGTGCCATCAGCCGGGACCAATACACAGATACGCAGTATTTT. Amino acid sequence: CAISRDQYTDTQYF.